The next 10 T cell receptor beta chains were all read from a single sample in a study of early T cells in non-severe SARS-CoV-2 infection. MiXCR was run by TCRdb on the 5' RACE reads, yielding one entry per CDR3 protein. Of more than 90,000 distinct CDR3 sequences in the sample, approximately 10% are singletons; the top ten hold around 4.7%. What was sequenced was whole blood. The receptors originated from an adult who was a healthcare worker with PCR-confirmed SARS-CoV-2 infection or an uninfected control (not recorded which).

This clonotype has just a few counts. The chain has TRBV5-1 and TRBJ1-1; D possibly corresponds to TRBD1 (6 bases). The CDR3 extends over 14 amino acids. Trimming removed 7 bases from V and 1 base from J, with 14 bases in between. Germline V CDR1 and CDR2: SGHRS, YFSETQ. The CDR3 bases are TGCGCCAGCGTTCCAGGGGCAGGGAACACTGAAGCTTTCTTT. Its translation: CASVPGAGNTEAFF.

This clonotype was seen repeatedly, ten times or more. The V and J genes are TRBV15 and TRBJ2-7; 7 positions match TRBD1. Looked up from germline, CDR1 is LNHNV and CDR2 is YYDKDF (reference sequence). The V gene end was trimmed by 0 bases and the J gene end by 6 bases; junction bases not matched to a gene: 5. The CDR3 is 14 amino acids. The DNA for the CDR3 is TGTGCCACCAGCAGAGACCCACAGGGGCGCGAGCAGTACTTC. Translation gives CATSRDPQGREQYF.

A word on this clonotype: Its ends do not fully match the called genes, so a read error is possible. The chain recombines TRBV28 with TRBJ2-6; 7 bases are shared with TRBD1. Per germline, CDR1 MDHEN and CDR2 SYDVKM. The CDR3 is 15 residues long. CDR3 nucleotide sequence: TGTGCCAGCAGTCCTCGTGGCCTTTGGACAGGCGTCCAATCTTTC. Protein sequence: CASSPRGLWTGVQSF.

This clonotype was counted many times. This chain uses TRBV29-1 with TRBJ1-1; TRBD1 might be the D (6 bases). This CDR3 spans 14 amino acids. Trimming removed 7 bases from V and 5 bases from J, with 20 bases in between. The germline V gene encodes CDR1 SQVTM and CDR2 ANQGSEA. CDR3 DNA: TGCAGCGCCACGGGGAGAGGGGGTAGAACTGAAGCTTTCTTT. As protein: CSATGRGGRTEAFF.

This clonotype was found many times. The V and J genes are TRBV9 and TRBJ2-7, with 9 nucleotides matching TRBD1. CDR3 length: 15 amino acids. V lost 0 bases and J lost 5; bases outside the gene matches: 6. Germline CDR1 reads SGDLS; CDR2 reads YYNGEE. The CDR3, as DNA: TGTGCCAGCAGCGTAGAAGGGACAGGGAAGAACGAGCAGTACTTC. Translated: CASSVEGTGKNEQYF.

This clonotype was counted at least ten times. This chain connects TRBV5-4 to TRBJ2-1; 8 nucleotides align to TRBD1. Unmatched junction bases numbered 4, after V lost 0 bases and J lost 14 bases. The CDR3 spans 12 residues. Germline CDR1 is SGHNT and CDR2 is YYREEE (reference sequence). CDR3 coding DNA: TGTGCCAGCAGCTTGGCGGACAGGGCGAAGTTCTTC. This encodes CASSLADRAKFF. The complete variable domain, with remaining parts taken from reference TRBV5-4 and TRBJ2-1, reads ETGVTQSPTHLIKTRGQQVTLRCSSQSGHNTVSWYQQALGQGPQFIFQYYREEENGRGNFPPRFSGLQFPNYSSELNVNALELDDSALYLCASSLADRAKFFGPGTRLTVL.

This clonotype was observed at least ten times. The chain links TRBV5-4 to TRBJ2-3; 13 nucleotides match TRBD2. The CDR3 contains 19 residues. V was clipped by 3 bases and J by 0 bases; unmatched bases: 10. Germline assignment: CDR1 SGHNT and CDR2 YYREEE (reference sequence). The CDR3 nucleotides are TGTGCCAGCAGCTCCCGTTGGACTAGCGGGAGACTTAGCACAGATACGCAGTATTTT. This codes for CASSSRWTSGRLSTDTQYF.

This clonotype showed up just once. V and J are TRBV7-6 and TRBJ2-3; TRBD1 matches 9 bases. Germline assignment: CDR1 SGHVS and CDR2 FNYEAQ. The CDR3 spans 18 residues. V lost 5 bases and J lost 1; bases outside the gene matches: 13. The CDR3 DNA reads TGTGCCAGCAGCCCGTGCCTTAGCAGGACAGGGGGCACAGATACGCAGTATTTT. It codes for CASSPCLSRTGGTDTQYF. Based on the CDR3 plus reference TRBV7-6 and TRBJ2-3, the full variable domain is GAGVSQSPRYKVTKRGQDVALRCDPISGHVSLYWYRQALGQGPEFLTYFNYEAQQDKSGLPNDRFSAERPEGSISTLTIQRTEQRDSAMYRCASSPCLSRTGGTDTQYFGPGTRLTVL.

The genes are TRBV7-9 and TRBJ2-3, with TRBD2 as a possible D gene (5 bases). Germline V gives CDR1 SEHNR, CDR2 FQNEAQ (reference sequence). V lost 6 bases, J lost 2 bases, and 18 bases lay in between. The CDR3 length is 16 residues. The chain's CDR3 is CASSFWESGYTDTQYF. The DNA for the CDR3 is TGTGCCAGCAGTTTTTGGGAAAGCGGATACACAGATACGCAGTATTTT. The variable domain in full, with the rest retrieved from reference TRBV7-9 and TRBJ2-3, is DTGVSQNPRHKITKRGQNVTFRCDPISEHNRLYWYRQTLGQGPEFLTYFQNEAQLEKSRLLSDRFSAERPKGSFSTLEIQRTEQGDSAMYLCASSFWESGYTDTQYFGPGTRLTVL.

DNA for the CDR3: TGTGCCAGCAGCCCAAGGAGGGACAGCGACACCGGGGAGCTGTTTTTT. This encodes CASSPRRDSDTGELFF. The chain joins TRBV7-8 to TRBJ2-2; D perhaps matches TRBD1 (7 bases). From germline, CDR1 is SGHVS and CDR2 FQNEAQ. The CDR3 covers 16 residues. Trimming pared 5 bases from V and 3 bases from J, leaving 16 bases between. Looking up the rest from reference TRBV7-8 and TRBJ2-2 gives the full variable domain: GAGVSQSPRYKVAKRGQDVALRCDPISGHVSLFWYQQALGQGPEFLTYFQNEAQLDKSGLPSDRFFAERPEGSVSTLKIQRTQQEDSAVYLCASSPRRDSDTGELFFGEGSRLTVL.